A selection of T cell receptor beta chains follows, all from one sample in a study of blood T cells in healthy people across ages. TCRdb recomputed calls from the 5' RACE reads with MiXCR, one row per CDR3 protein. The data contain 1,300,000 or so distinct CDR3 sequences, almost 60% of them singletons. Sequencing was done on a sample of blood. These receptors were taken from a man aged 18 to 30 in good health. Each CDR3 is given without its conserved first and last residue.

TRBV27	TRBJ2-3	ASTSSGGSRSTQY
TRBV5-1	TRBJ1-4	ASSPGTREKLF
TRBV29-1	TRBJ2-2	SVDRETGELF
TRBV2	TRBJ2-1	ASSEAGSGSYNEQF
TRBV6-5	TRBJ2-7	ASSLGPGGLGNEQY
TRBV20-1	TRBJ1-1	SARRGDRGTEAF
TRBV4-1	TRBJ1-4	ASSWIGLATNEKLF
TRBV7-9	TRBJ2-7	ASSPQTANSYEQY
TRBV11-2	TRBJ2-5	ASSFRQVQETQY
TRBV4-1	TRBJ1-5	ASSPEQGLKQPQH
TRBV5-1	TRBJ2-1	ASSLAMEGASLYNEQF
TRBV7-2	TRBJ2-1	ASSILAGRANEQF
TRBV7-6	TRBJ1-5	ASSLAGTGGVVQPQH
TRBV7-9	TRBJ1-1	ASSLVTLDTEAF
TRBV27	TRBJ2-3	ASYPRLAESDTQY
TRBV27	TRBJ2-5	ASTPLAGHQETQY
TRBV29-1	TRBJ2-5	SVEDTGHGETQY
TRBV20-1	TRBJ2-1	SATTGTSGGWEQF